This TCR beta chain is from a study of T-cell reconstitution after alpha-beta-depleted transplantation in children. Findings and caveats of the study: Elevated TCRbeta diversity at day 60 was traced, in some patients, to surviving recipient T cells and thymic progenitors. Alpha-beta T cells about two months after transplant reportedly derived from several hundred expanded graft clones.

Many counts were recorded for this clonotype. Its antigen is currently unknown. The TCRbeta library incorporated unique molecular identifiers. TCRdb fed the PCR reads into MiXCR, producing one record per CDR3 protein. The table shows tens of thousands of distinct CDR3 sequences, with around 18% occurring only once. V was shortened by 3 bases and J by 12 bases, with 9 bases between the two germline ends. CDR3 size: 11 residues. J is TRBJ2-1 and V is TRBV12-3 or TRBV12-4, with D possibly matching TRBD2 (5 bases). The material was PBMCs, mostly from graft donor cells, obtained 360 days after TCRalphabeta/CD19-depleted stem cell transplant. The origin of this receptor is a male patient aged 2 to 10 who had a stem cell transplant for acute lymphoblastic leukemia, so the T cells may come from the graft donor. The CDR3 loop reads CASSLRSGQFF. The CDR3 region has the DNA TGTGCCAGCAGTTTGAGGAGCGGGCAGTTCTTC.